Sequencing of this TCR beta chain was carried out in a study of cytomegalovirus exposure and HLA in healthy donors. General study results and limits: Per published reports, the classifier diagnosed cytomegalovirus status with high specificity and sensitivity.

Data came from immunoSEQ multiplex PCR; TCRdb stores just in-frame clones and leaves some out. The top ten hold over 2.5% of the sample, which has 210,000 or so clones, 88% seen once. In the case of this clone: Its target is not known.

This TCR came from a woman under 30 in good health and CMV-seronegative. The specimen sequenced was PBMCs.

The CDR3 DNA reads as TGTGCCAGCAGCTTAGTTAAGCCTGAGCAGTTCTTC. Translation gives CASSLVKPEQFF. The chain carries TRBV7-9 and TRBJ2-1; no clear D. Per the germline V gene, CDR1 is SEHNR and CDR2 is FQNEAQ (reference sequence). The CDR3 extends over 12 amino acids. The V gene lost 1 base and the J gene lost 9 bases, with 7 bases spanning the gap.